The sequence of this TCR beta chain was determined in a study of blood T cell repertoires in COVID-19 (dated by TCRdb to the early 2020s). Notes on the research overall: Collaborator samples came from the United States, Italy and Spain and covered acute and convalescent phases of COVID-19. The material from the prospective study consisted of cDNA or gDNA derived from T cells, B-cell-depleted T cells, or PBMCs. The dataset comprised deeply sampled blood TCRbeta repertoires from subjects exposed to, actively infected with, or recovered from COVID-19. The repertoires were released in a freely available public database intended as a resource for research on the immune response to SARS-CoV-2. The samples were drawn from two sources: the first 160 participants of the ongoing ImmuneRACE study, and 1,200 or so subjects contributed by 6 global collaborators. A de-identified subject ID, COVID-19 status, age in years and sex were almost always included in the sample metadata. Where available, HLA class I and class II types were obtained from metadata supplied by the sample provider rather than from assay-based typing. What the research found in general, with its limitations: The quantity of clinical and demographic metadata differed by source and by participant and was supplied without curation.

This clone has just one count. Which antigen it targets is not known. Qualities for individual bases were not recorded, and no much larger clone is one base off. TCRbeta CDR3 regions were amplified from genomic DNA by means of the immunoSEQ Assay, a bias-controlled multiplex PCR. In the original analysis: Within the assay, amplification of reference gene primers was used to estimate how many nucleated cells each sample contained. Sequence reads were collapsed and filtered to measure the absolute abundance of every unique TCRbeta CDR3 rearrangement. For each sample, productive Simpson clonality was calculated by taking the square root of Simpson's diversity index across productive rearrangements. Held by TCRdb, this immuneACCESS table contains in-frame sequences only and omits some clones. Under half of the omission traces to an unresolved V gene where checked; the cause of the rest is unknown. V, J and clone size reflect that table, while D and trimming were determined from the DNA. The table for this sample lists 200,000 to 250,000 clones; 70% to 90% of them were counted only once. Jointly, the top ten make up 4.5% to 7.5% of the sample.

In the germline V gene (reference sequence), CDR1 corresponds to LNHDA and CDR2 to SQIVND. Including the terminal cysteine and phenylalanine, the CDR3 comprises 14 residues. Only the CDR3 part of the read is kept: 42 bases, read in frame from the first base. Trimming takes 5 bases from V and 2 bases from J, and the germline ends sit 12 bases apart. The collaborating institutions used their own protocols to collect whole blood in K2EDTA tubes. For TCRbeta analysis, collaborators shipped samples as frozen whole blood, isolated PBMCs, or DNA extracted from either of those sample types. Sequencing used peripheral blood. This TCR came from an elderly man with acute or convalescent COVID-19. The chain is made from TRBV19 and TRBJ2-5; 6 matching bases give a weak D call of TRBD1. The DNA reads TGTGCCAGTAGTCCCGCGGACAGACAAGAGACCCAGTACTTC. Translated, this gives CASSPADRQETQYF.